Listed below are T cell receptor beta chains from one sample, sequenced in a study of early T cells in non-severe SARS-CoV-2 infection. TCRdb reanalysed the 5' RACE reads using MiXCR and keeps one entry per CDR3 protein. The table has 68,000 or so distinct CDR3 sequences, around 13% seen once. Sample: whole blood. The receptors stem from an adult who was a healthcare worker with PCR-confirmed SARS-CoV-2 infection or an uninfected control (not recorded which). CDR3s include the opening cysteine and the closing phenylalanine or tryptophan. The D gene is left open where the match is weak. Some rows have no size entry. The others give once, few or many, or a class for an expanded clone.

-	13	TRBV10-2	few	TRBJ2-2	CASVGTNTGELFF	TGCGCCAGCGTAGGGACGAACACCGGGGAGCTGTTTTTT
TRBD1	19	TRBV7-3	many	TRBJ2-6	CASSLIRDRERLGANVLTF	TGTGCCAGCAGCTTAATAAGGGACAGGGAGCGGCTTGGGGCCAACGTCCTGACTTTC
TRBD1	15	TRBV20-1	few	TRBJ1-6	CSALPGQGRQSPLHF	TGCAGTGCCTTACCAGGACAGGGCCGTCAGTCACCCCTCCACTTT
TRBD1	14	TRBV30	many	TRBJ1-1	CAWRRGQGKAEAFF	TGTGCCTGGAGACGCGGACAGGGGAAGGCTGAAGCTTTCTTT
-	22	TRBV4-2	many	TRBJ2-4	CASSQEGFTGHEGALAKNIQYF	TGTGCCAGCAGCCAAGAAGGTTTTACGGGACATGAAGGGGCTCTAGCCAAAAACATTCAGTACTTC
-	13	TRBV29-1	-	TRBJ2-7	CSVARDSRGEQYF	TGCAGCGTCGCCCGGGACTCGAGGGGCGAGCAGTACTTC
-	14	TRBV4-1	-	TRBJ2-7	CASSIGGGVDEQYF	TGCGCCAGCAGCATAGGGGGAGGGGTTGACGAGCAGTACTTC
TRBD2	20	TRBV4-1	-	TRBJ2-3	CASSQLGLAGGYGGTDTQYF	TGCGCCAGCAGCCAACTAGGCCTAGCGGGGGGGTATGGTGGCACAGATACGCAGTATTTT
TRBD1	13	TRBV30	many	TRBJ1-1	CAWSVNRGSEAFF	TGTGCCTGGAGTGTAAACAGGGGGAGTGAAGCTTTCTTT
TRBD2	18	TRBV5-1	many	TRBJ2-7	CASSLQGTSGGFSYEQYF	TGCGCCAGCAGCTTGCAAGGGACTAGCGGGGGATTTTCCTACGAGCAGTACTTC
TRBD1	13	TRBV29-1	few	TRBJ1-2	CSVGKGADYGYTF	TGCAGCGTTGGGAAGGGGGCAGACTATGGCTACACCTTC
TRBD1	17	TRBV6-1	-	TRBJ2-7	CASSESPRRTGFYEQYF	TGTGCCAGCAGTGAATCTCCAAGGCGGACAGGGTTCTACGAGCAGTACTTC
TRBD1	15	TRBV7-2	many	TRBJ1-1	CASSLAGTANTEAFF	TGTGCCAGCAGCTTAGCTGGGACAGCCAACACTGAAGCTTTCTTT
-	10	TRBV6-5	few	TRBJ1-3	CASTENTIYF	TGTGCCAGCACCGAAAACACCATATATTTT
-	13	TRBV3-1	few	TRBJ1-6	CASSNLGVSPLHF	TGTGCCAGCAGCAACTTGGGGGTTTCACCCCTCCACTTT
TRBD1	13	TRBV5-5	many	TRBJ2-3	CASSPQGADTQYF	TGTGCCAGCAGCCCCCAGGGGGCAGATACGCAGTATTTT
-	16	TRBV4-3	many	TRBJ2-3	CASSQAWGRNTDTQYF	TGCGCCAGCAGCCAAGCCTGGGGCAGGAACACAGATACGCAGTATTTT
-	11	TRBV20-1	-	TRBJ2-3	CSASGTDTQYF	TGCAGTGCCTCAGGGACGGATACGCAGTATTTT
TRBD1	15	TRBV29-1	few	TRBJ2-5	CSVGRARGRRETQYF	TGCAGCGTGGGGCGTGCCAGGGGGCGCCGAGAGACCCAGTACTTC
-	14	TRBV18	-	TRBJ1-2	CASALGGQSYGYTF	TGTGCCAGCGCCTTAGGAGGACAAAGCTATGGCTACACCTTC
-	14	TRBV5-1	many	TRBJ2-5	CASSLYRPAETQYF	TGCGCCAGCAGCTTGTATAGACCTGCGGAGACCCAGTACTTC
-	15	TRBV7-2	many	TRBJ1-2	CASSLPPTRAYGYTF	TGTGCCAGCAGCTTACCACCAACTAGGGCCTATGGCTACACCTTC
-	16	TRBV15	many	TRBJ2-2	CATSRGQVFNTGELFF	TGTGCCACCAGCAGAGGACAGGTTTTCAACACCGGGGAGCTGTTTTTT
-	15	TRBV29-1	-	TRBJ2-1	CCVGRLSGPYNEQFF	TGCTGCGTTGGAAGGCTTAGCGGCCCTTACAATGAGCAGTTCTTC
-	11	TRBV29-1	-	TRBJ2-5	CSVGERETQYF	TGCAGCGTTGGGGAGAGAGAGACCCAGTACTTC
-	15	TRBV19	many	TRBJ1-4	CASSTPGRRNEKLFF	TGTGCCAGTAGTACCCCGGGACGGAGAAATGAAAAACTGTTTTTT
-	12	TRBV12-3/TRBV12-4	many	TRBJ1-1	CASSLGSTEAFF	TGTGCTAGCAGCTTAGGGAGCACTGAAGCTTTCTTT
-	16	TRBV7-9	-	TRBJ2-5	CASSLALGRDQETQYF	TGTGCCAGCAGCTTAGCGTTGGGCAGGGACCAAGAGACCCAGTACTTC
TRBD1	16	TRBV4-1	many	TRBJ2-5	CASSRDDRDAEETQYF	TGCGCCAGCAGCCGTGACGACAGGGATGCCGAAGAGACCCAGTACTTC
TRBD2	13	TRBV20-1	-	TRBJ2-5	CSAKRGGQETQYF	TGCAGTGCTAAGCGGGGGGGCCAAGAGACCCAGTACTTC
-	17	TRBV6-1	-	TRBJ2-1	CDSSEGGEVPSYNEQFF	TGTGACAGCAGTGAAGGGGGGGAAGTCCCATCCTACAATGAGCAGTTCTTC
TRBD2	14	TRBV28	many	TRBJ2-7	CASRRSGAGHEQYF	TGTGCCAGCAGGAGAAGCGGGGCGGGCCACGAGCAGTACTTC
TRBD1	16	TRBV6-5	many	TRBJ2-3	CASSYEGQGGTDTQYF	TGTGCCAGCAGTTATGAGGGACAGGGGGGAACAGATACGCAGTATTTT
-	18	TRBV6-6	many	TRBJ2-6	CASSYSGTLGSGANVLTF	TGTGCCAGCAGTTACTCGGGCACCCTCGGCTCTGGGGCCAACGTCCTGACTTTC
TRBD1	18	TRBV11-3	many	TRBJ2-2	CASSPAWGTGKNTGELFF	TGTGCCAGCAGCCCAGCGTGGGGGACAGGGAAAAACACCGGGGAGCTGTTTTTT
-	14	TRBV27	many	TRBJ2-2	CASSLRGYTGELFF	TGTGCCAGCAGTTTACGGGGGTACACCGGGGAGCTGTTTTTT
-	15	TRBV18	-	TRBJ1-1	CASSPRAGWDTEAFF	TGTGCCAGCTCACCACGGGCAGGGTGGGACACTGAAGCTTTCTTT
-	14	TRBV18	many	TRBJ1-5	CASSPQGWDQPQHF	TGTGCCAGCTCACCCCAGGGGTGGGATCAGCCCCAGCATTTT
TRBD1	14	TRBV29-1	few	TRBJ1-1	CSVERGRAMAEAFF	TGCAGCGTTGAGAGGGGGCGAGCTATGGCTGAAGCTTTCTTT
-	14	TRBV12-3/TRBV12-4	-	TRBJ2-3	CASSGTPSTDTQYF	TGTGCCAGCAGTGGGACACCTAGCACAGATACGCAGTATTTT
-	12	TRBV29-1	few	TRBJ1-5	CSGRDGNQPQHF	TGCAGCGGGCGGGACGGCAATCAGCCCCAGCATTTT
-	10	TRBV29-1	many	TRBJ2-3	CSVIADTQYF	TGCAGCGTAATAGCAGATACGCAGTATTTT
TRBD2	15	TRBV14	many	TRBJ2-3	CASSRTSGIRDTQYF	TGTGCCAGCAGCCGCACTAGCGGGATCCGGGATACGCAGTATTTT
-	20	TRBV11-2	once	TRBJ2-2	CASSLKLYELRDPHTGELFF	TGTGCCAGCAGCTTAAAGTTGTATGAGTTGCGGGATCCACACACCGGGGAGCTGTTTTTT
TRBD2	14	TRBV7-6	-	TRBJ2-1	CASSLTGGYNEQFF	TGTGCCAGCTCCCTTACGGGGGGCTACAATGAGCAGTTCTTC